The source of this T cell receptor beta chain is a study of T-cell memory formation after mild COVID-19. Study information: TCR clusters were largely donor specific.

Points from the study as a whole: Day 15 to 85 contracting clones showed balanced CD4/CD8; day 15 to 37 expanders favored CD4+. For second-wave clones that peaked at day 37, SARS-CoV-2 specificity went unverified. The main location of contracting CD4+ clones was CM and EM, and that of contracting CD8+ clones was EMRA.

Germline V gene lookup returns CDR1 PRHDT and CDR2 FYEKMQ (reference sequence). The CDR3 spans 14 residues. Between the trimmed V and J ends, which lost 5 bases and 4 bases, there was a span of 14 bases. This clonotype was detected only a few times. Its antigen is undetermined. MiXCR, run by TCRdb on the 5' RACE reads, gives a single entry per CDR3 protein. The table shows 150,000 to 200,000 distinct CDR3 sequences, with about 14% occurring only once. The sequence was collected from an adult woman who had mild COVID-19 (a few samples of this study predate the infection). Cell type and time point are not known. The source material was PBMCs or a T cell subset sorted from them (not recorded which). The chain uses TRBV13 and TRBJ1-1, with D possibly TRBD1 on 5 matching bases. The DNA for the CDR3 is TGTGCCAGCAGCCCACAGCGGGGGAGCACTGAAGCTTTCTTT. Its protein is CASSPQRGSTEAFF.